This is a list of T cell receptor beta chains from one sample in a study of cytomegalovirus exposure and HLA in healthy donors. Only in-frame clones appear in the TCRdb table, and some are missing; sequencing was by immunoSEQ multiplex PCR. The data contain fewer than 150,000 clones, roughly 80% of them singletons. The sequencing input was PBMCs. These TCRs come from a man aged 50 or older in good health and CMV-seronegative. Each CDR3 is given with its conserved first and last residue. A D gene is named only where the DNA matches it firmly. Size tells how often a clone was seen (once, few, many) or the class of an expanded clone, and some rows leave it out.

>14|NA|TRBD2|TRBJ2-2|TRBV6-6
CASSSDRGGGELFF
TGTGCCAGCAGCTCCGACCGGGGGGGCGGGGAGCTGTTTTTT
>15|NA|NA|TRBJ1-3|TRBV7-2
CASSVFGSSGNTIYF
TGTGCCAGCAGCGTCTTCGGGAGCTCTGGAAACACCATATATTTT
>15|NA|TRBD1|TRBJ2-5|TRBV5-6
CASSLAEGARETQYF
TGTGCCAGCAGCTTGGCCGAGGGGGCGAGGGAGACCCAGTACTTC
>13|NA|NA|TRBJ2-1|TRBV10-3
CAISESTAGEQFF
TGTGCCATCAGTGAGTCGACAGCAGGAGAGCAGTTCTTC
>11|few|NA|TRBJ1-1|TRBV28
CASFSWTEAFF
TGTGCCAGCTTTAGTTGGACTGAAGCTTTCTTT
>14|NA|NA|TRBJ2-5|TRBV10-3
CAISEGGTKETQYF
TGTGCCATCAGTGAAGGGGGAACTAAAGAGACCCAGTACTTC
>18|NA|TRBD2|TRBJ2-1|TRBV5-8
CASSRRLGSGSGDNEQFF
TGTGCCAGCAGCCGGCGGTTGGGAAGCGGGAGTGGGGACAATGAGCAGTTCTTC
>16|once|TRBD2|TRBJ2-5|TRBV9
CASSGRGRGAQETQYF
TGTGCCAGCAGCGGTCGTGGGCGGGGGGCCCAAGAGACCCAGTACTTC
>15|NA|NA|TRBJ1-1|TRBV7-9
CASSQAGGGGTEAFF
TGTGCCAGCAGCCAGGCGGGGGGGGGCGGCACTGAAGCTTTCTTT
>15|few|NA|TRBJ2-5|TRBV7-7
CASSLGAGSQETQYF
TGTGCCAGCAGCTTAGGGGCAGGGTCACAAGAGACCCAGTACTTC
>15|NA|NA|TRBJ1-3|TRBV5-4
CASSSGGTRGNTIYF
TGTGCCAGCAGCTCCGGGGGAACGAGGGGAAACACCATATATTTT
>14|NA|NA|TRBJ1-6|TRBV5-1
CASSSGVAGSPLHF
TGCGCCAGCTCCAGCGGGGTAGCGGGATCACCCCTCCACTTT
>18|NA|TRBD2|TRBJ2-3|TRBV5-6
CASSPLRTSGRVTDTQYF
TGTGCCAGCAGCCCCCTCCGGACTAGCGGGAGGGTCACAGATACGCAGTATTTT
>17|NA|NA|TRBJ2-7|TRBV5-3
CARSLLSPLDISYEQYF
TGTGCCAGAAGCTTGCTATCGCCGCTGGACATCAGCTACGAGCAGTACTTC
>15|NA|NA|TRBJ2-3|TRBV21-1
CASSFRSNFTDTQYF
TGTGCCAGCAGCTTCAGGTCCAATTTCACAGATACGCAGTATTTT
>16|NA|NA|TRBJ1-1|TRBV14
CASSQEPRFMNTEAFF
TGTGCCAGCAGCCAAGAACCCAGGTTTATGAACACTGAAGCTTTCTTT
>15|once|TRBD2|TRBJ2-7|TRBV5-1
CASSLTSGGANEQYF
TGCGCCAGCAGCTTGACTAGCGGGGGGGCGAACGAGCAGTACTTC
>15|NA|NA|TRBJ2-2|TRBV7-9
CASSSSGANTGELFF
TGTGCCAGCAGCTCGTCAGGGGCGAACACCGGGGAGCTGTTTTTT
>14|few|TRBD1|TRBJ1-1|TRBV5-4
CASMRQGENTEAFF
TGTGCCAGCATGCGACAGGGAGAGAACACTGAAGCTTTCTTT
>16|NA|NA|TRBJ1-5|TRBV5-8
CASSLASSSRAQPQHF
TGTGCCAGCAGCTTGGCCTCATCCTCGAGAGCGCAGCCCCAGCATTTT
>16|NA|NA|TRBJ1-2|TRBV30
CAWSGQGRRASYGYTF
TGTGCCTGGAGTGGGCAGGGGCGTCGGGCGTCCTATGGCTACACCTTC
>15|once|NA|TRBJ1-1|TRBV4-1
CASSQDGQWNTEAFF
TGCGCCAGCAGCCAAGACGGACAATGGAACACTGAAGCTTTCTTT
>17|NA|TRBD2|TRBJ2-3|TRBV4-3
CASSQSGGDSSTDTQYF
TGCGCCAGCAGCCAAAGCGGGGGGGACTCTAGCACAGATACGCAGTATTTT
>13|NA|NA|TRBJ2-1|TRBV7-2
CASSSRGGFEQFF
TGTGCCAGCAGCTCTAGGGGGGGGTTTGAGCAGTTCTTC
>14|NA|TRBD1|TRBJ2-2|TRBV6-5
CASRSDRDAGELFF
TGTGCCAGCAGGTCGGACAGGGATGCCGGGGAGCTGTTTTTT
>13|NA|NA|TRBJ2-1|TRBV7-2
CASSSSLYNEQFF
TGTGCCAGCAGTTCCTCCCTGTACAATGAGCAGTTCTTC
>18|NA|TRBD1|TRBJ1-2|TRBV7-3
CASSLEGTGGSNLYGYTF
TGTGCCAGCAGCTTAGAGGGTACAGGGGGCAGTAATCTCTATGGCTACACCTTC
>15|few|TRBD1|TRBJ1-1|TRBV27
CASSLQQGANTEAFF
TGTGCCAGCAGTTTACAACAGGGGGCGAACACTGAAGCTTTCTTT
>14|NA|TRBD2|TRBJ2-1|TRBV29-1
CSVTGLADYNEQFF
TGCAGCGTAACGGGACTAGCGGATTACAATGAGCAGTTCTTC
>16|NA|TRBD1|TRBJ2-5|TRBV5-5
CASSLEGQGAWETQYF
TGTGCCAGCAGCTTGGAGGGACAGGGGGCATGGGAGACCCAGTACTTC
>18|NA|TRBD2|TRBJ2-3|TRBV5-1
CASSLRVLAGGQLDTQYF
TGCGCCAGCAGCCTGCGGGTGCTAGCGGGGGGCCAGCTAGATACGCAGTATTTT
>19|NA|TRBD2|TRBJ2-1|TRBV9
CASSVVPGGLIGSYNEQFF
TGTGCCAGCAGCGTAGTGCCGGGGGGGCTTATAGGCTCCTACAATGAGCAGTTCTTC
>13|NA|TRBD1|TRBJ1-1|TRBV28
CASRETGATEAFF
TGTGCCAGCAGAGAGACAGGGGCCACTGAAGCTTTCTTT
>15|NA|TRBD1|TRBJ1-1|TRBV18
CASSPVGRGTTEAFF
TGTGCCAGCTCACCCGTGGGCAGGGGGACGACTGAAGCTTTCTTT